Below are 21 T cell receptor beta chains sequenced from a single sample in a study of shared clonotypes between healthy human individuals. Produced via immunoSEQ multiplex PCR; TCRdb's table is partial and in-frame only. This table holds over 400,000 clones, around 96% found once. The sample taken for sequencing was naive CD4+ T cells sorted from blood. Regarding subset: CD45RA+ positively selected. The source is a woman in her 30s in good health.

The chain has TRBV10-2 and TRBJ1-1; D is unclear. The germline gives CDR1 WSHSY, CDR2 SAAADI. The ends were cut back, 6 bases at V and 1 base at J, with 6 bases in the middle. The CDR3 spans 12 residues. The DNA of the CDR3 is TGCGCCAGCAGCCACACGAACACTGAAGCTTTCTTT. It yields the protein CASSHTNTEAFF.

The CDR3 region is CASRFGTGLTGELFF. DNA for the CDR3: TGTGCCAGCAGATTTGGGACAGGTTTAACCGGGGAGCTGTTTTTT. The J gene is TRBJ2-2, the V gene TRBV6-5; 8 nucleotides agree with TRBD1. Per germline, CDR1 MNHEY and CDR2 SVGAGI. V lost 6 bases to trimming and J lost 5 bases; unmatched junction nucleotides: 8. The CDR3 has 15 amino acids.

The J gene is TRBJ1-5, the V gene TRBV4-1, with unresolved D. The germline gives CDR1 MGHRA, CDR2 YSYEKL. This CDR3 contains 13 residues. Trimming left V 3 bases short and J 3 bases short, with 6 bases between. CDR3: CASSHSNNQPQHF. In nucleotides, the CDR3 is TGCGCCAGCAGCCATTCCAACAATCAGCCCCAGCATTTT.

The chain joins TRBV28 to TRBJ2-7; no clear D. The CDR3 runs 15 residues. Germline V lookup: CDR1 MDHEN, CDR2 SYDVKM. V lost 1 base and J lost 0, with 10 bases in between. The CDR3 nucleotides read TGTGCCAGCAGTTTATCGTCAGGATCCTCCTACGAGCAGTACTTC. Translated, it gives CASSLSSGSSYEQYF.

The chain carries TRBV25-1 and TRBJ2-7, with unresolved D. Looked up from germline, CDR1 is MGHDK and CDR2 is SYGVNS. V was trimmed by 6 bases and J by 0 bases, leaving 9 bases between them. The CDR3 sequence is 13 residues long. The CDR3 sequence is CASSHPISYEQYF. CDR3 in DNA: TGTGCCAGCAGCCATCCGATCTCCTACGAGCAGTACTTC.

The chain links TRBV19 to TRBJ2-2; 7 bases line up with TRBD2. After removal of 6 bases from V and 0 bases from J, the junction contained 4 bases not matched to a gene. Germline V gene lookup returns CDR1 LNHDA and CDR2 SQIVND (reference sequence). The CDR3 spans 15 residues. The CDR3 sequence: CASSREASNTGELFF. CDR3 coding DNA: TGTGCCAGTAGCCGGGAGGCCTCGAACACCGGGGAGCTGTTTTTT.

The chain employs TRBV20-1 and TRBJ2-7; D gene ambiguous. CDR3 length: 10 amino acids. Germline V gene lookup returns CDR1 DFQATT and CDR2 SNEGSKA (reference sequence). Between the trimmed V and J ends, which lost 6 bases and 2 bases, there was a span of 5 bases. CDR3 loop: CSAGTYEQYF. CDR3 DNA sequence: TGCAGTGCGGGGACCTACGAGCAGTACTTC.

The CDR3 DNA reads TGCGCCAGCAGCGATTCGGGACTCGGAGAGACCCAGTACTTC. Its protein product is CASSDSGLGETQYF. The rearrangement links TRBV10-1 to TRBJ2-5, with D possibly being TRBD2 (6 bases). CDR3 length equals 14 residues. Germline-derived CDR1 and CDR2 are WNHNN and SYGVQD (reference sequence). The ends were cut back, 6 bases at V and 4 bases at J, with 15 bases in the middle.

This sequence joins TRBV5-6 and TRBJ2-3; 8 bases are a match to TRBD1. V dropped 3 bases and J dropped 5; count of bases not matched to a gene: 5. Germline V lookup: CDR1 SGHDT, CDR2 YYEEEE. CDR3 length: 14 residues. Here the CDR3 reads CASSSGQGVDTQYF. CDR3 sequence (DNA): TGTGCCAGCAGCTCAGGACAGGGTGTAGATACGCAGTATTTT. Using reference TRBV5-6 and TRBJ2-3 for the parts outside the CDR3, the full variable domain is DAGVTQSPTHLIKTRGQQVTLRCSPKSGHDTVSWYQQALGQGPQFIFQYYEEEERQRGNFPDRFSGHQFPNYSSELNVNALLLGDSALYLCASSSGQGVDTQYFGPGTRLTVL.

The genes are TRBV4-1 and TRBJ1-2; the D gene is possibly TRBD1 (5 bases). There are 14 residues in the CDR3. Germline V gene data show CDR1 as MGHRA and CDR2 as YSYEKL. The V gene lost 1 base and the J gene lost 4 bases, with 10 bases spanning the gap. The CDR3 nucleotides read TGCGCCAGCAGCCAAGTAAAGGGGCTCTATGGCTACACCTTC. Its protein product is CASSQVKGLYGYTF.

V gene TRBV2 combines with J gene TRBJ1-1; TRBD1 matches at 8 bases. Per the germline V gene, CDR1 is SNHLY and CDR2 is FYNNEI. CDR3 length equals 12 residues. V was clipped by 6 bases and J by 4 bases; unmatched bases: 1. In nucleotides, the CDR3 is TGTGCCAGCAGACAGGGGGTCACTGAAGCTTTCTTT. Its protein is CASRQGVTEAFF. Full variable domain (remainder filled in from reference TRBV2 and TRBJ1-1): EPEVTQTPSHQVTQMGQEVILRCVPISNHLYFYWYRQILGQKVEFLVSFYNNEISEKSEIFDDQFSVERPDGSNFTLKIRSTKLEDSAMYFCASRQGVTEAFFGQGTRLTVV.

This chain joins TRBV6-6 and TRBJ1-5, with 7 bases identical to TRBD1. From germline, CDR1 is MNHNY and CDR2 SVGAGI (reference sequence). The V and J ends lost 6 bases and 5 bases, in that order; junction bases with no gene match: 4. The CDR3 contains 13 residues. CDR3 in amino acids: CASREGAYQPQHF. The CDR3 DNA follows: TGTGCCAGCAGGGAGGGGGCTTATCAGCCCCAGCATTTT.

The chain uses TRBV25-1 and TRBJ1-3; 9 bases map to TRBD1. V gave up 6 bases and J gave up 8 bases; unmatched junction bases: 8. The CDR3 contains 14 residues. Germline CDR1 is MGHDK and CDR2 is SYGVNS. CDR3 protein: CASSDRTGVDTIYF. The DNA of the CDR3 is TGTGCCAGCAGCGACCGGACAGGGGTGGACACCATATATTTT.

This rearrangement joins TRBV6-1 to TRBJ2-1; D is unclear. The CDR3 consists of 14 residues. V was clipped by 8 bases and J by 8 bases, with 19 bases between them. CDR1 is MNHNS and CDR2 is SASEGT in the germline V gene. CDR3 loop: CASLPGVFGDEQFF. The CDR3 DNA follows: TGTGCCAGCCTACCTGGAGTATTTGGCGATGAGCAGTTCTTC.

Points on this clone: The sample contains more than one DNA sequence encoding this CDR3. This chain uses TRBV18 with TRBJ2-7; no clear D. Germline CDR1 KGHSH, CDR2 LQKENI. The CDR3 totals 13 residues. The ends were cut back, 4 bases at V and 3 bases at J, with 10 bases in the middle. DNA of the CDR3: TGTGCCAGCTCACTAGACTTAAGCTACGAGCAGTACTTC. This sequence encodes CASSLDLSYEQYF.

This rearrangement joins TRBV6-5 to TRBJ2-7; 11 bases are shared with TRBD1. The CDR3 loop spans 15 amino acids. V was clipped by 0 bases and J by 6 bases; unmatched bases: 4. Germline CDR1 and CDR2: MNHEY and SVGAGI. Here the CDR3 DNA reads TGTGCCAGCAGTTACTCGATAGGGACAGGGGGCGAGCAGTACTTC. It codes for CASSYSIGTGGEQYF.

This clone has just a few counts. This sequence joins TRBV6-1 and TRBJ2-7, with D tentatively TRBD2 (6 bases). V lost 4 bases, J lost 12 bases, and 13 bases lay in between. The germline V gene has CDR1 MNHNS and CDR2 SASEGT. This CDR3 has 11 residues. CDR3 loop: CASSAGLPGYF. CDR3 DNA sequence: TGTGCCAGCAGTGCGGGACTCCCCGGGTACTTC.

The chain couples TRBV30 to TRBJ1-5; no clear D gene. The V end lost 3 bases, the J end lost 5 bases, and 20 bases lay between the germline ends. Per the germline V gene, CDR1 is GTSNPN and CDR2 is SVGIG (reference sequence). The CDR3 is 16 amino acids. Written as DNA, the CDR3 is TGTGCCTGGAGCAACCCTTACAGCAACACGGATCAGCCCCAGCATTTT. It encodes CAWSNPYSNTDQPQHF. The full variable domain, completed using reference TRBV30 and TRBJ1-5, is SQTIHQWPATLVQPVGSPLSLECTVEGTSNPNLYWYRQAAGRGLQLLFYSVGIGQISSEVPQNLSASRPQDRQFILSSKKLLLSDSGFYLCAWSNPYSNTDQPQHFGDGTRLSIL.

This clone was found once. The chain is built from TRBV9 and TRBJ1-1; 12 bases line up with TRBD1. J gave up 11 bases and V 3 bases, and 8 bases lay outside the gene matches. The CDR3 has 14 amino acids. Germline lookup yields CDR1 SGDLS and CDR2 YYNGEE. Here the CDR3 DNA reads TGTGCCAGCAGCGCCGGGACAGGGGGCGCCGAGGCTTTCTTT. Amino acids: CASSAGTGGAEAFF.

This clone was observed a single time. CDR3 protein: CSVDNRDGPYGYTF. CDR3 nucleotides: TGCAGCGTTGATAATCGGGACGGGCCCTATGGCTACACCTTC. J is TRBJ1-2 and V is TRBV29-1, with a tentative D call TRBD1 (5 bases). The CDR3 length is 14 residues. Germline V gives CDR1 SQVTM, CDR2 ANQGSEA. Trimming took off 3 bases at V and 4 bases at J, with 15 bases between the two ends.

The chain's CDR3 is CASRDRALGEQYF. DNA of the CDR3: TGTGCCAGCCGGGACAGAGCGTTGGGGGAGCAGTACTTC. The J gene is TRBJ2-5, the V gene TRBV2; the match to TRBD1 covers 7 bases. Germline V gene sequence: CDR1 SNHLY, CDR2 FYNNEI. The CDR3 contains 13 residues. Unmatched junction bases numbered 14, after V lost 8 bases and J lost 11 bases. Drawing the rest from reference TRBV2 and TRBJ2-5, the complete variable domain is EPEVTQTPSHQVTQMGQEVILRCVPISNHLYFYWYRQILGQKVEFLVSFYNNEISEKSEIFDDQFSVERPDGSNFTLKIRSTKLEDSAMYFCASRDRALGEQYFGPGTRLLVL.